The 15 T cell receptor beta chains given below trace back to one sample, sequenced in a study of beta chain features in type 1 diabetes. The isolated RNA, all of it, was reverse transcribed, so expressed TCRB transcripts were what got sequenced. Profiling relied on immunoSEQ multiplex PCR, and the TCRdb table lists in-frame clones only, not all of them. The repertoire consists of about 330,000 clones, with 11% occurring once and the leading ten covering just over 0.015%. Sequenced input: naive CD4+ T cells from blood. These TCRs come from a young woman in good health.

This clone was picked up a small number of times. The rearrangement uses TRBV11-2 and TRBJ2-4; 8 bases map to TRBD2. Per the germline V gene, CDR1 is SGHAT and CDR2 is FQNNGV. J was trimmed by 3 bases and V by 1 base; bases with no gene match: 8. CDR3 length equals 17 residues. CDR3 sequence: CASSLAQREYGKNIQYF. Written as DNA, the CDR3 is TGTGCCAGCAGCTTAGCGCAGCGGGAGTATGGCAAAAACATTCAGTACTTC.

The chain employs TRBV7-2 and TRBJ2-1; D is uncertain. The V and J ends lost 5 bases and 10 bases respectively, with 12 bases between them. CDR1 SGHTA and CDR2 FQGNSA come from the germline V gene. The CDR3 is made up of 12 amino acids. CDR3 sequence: CASSRLPPEQFF. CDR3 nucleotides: TGTGCCAGCAGCCGTCTCCCCCCCGAGCAGTTCTTC. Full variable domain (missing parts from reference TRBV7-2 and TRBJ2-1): GAGVSQSPSNKVTEKGKDVELRCDPISGHTALYWYRQSLGQGLEFLIYFQGNSAPDKSGLPSDRFSAERTGGSVSTLTIQRTQQEDSAVYLCASSRLPPEQFFGPGTRLTVL.

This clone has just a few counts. The CDR3 DNA sequence: TGTGCCAGCAGCTTGCAGGGGACTAGCGGGACCTACGAGCAGTACTTC. This sequence encodes CASSLQGTSGTYEQYF. This chain connects TRBV7-3 to TRBJ2-7; the match to TRBD2 covers 13 bases. CDR1 and CDR2 from the germline V gene are SGHTA and FQGTGA. V was pared by 3 bases and J by 2 bases, with 4 bases of the junction left unmatched. The CDR3 extends over 16 amino acids.

The CDR3 DNA follows: TGTGCCAGCAGCAAAGGACAAGCCCCTGACTATGGCTACACCTTC. It translates to CASSKGQAPDYGYTF. V usage is TRBV5-4 and J usage is TRBJ1-2; D is possibly TRBD1 (5 bases). V was cut by 4 bases and J by 3 bases, with 16 bases left in between. The germline V gene encodes CDR1 SGHNT and CDR2 YYREEE (reference sequence). The CDR3 spans 15 residues. The whole variable domain, remainder taken from reference TRBV5-4 and TRBJ1-2, is ETGVTQSPTHLIKTRGQQVTLRCSSQSGHNTVSWYQQALGQGPQFIFQYYREEENGRGNFPPRFSGLQFPNYSSELNVNALELDDSALYLCASSKGQAPDYGYTFGSGTRLTVV.

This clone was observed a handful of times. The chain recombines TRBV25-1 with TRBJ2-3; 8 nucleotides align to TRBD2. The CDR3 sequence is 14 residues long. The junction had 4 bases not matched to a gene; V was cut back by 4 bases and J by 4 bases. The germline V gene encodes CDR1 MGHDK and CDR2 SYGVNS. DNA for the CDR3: TGTGCCAGCAGTGTTGCGGGAGGCGCAGATACGCAGTATTTT. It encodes CASSVAGGADTQYF.

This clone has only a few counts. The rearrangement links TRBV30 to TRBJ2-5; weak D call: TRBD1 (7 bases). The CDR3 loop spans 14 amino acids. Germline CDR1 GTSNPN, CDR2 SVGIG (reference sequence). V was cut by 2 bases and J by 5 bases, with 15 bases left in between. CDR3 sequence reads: CAWSRRAGGETQYF. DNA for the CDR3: TGTGCCTGGAGTAGACGGGCAGGGGGGGAGACCCAGTACTTC.

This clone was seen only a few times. CDR3 region: CATSRGRAGENEQFF. Written as DNA, the CDR3 is TGTGCCACCAGCAGAGGACGGGCCGGGGAGAATGAGCAGTTCTTC. The chain couples TRBV15 to TRBJ2-1; D possibly corresponds to TRBD2 (5 bases). The CDR3 loop spans 15 amino acids. The V gene lost 1 base and the J gene lost 7 bases, with 14 bases spanning the gap. Looked up from germline, CDR1 is LNHNV and CDR2 is YYDKDF (reference sequence).

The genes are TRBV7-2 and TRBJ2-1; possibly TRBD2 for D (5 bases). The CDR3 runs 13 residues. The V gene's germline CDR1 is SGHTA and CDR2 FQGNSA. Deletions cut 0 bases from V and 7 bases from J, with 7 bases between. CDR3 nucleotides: TGTGCCAGCAGCTTAGCGGGAGCTAATGAGCAGTTCTTC. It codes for CASSLAGANEQFF.

This CDR3 is CASSSRDRGQKGGETQYF. As DNA, the CDR3 is TGTGCCAGCAGCTCCCGGGACAGGGGGCAAAAGGGGGGAGAGACCCAGTACTTC. The rearrangement links TRBV7-9 to TRBJ2-5; 12 positions agree with TRBD1. Germline V gives CDR1 SEHNR, CDR2 FQNEAQ (reference sequence). Trimming at V came to 4 bases and at J to 4 bases, leaving 13 bases not matched to a gene. The CDR3 consists of 18 residues.

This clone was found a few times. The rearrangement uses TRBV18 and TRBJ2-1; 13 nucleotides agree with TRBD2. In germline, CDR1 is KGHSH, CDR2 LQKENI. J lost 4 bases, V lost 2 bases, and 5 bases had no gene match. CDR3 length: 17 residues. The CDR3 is CASSPFRTSGGYNEQFF. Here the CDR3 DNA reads TGTGCCAGCTCACCATTCCGGACTAGCGGGGGATACAATGAGCAGTTCTTC. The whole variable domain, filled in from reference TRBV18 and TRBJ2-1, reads NAGVMQNPRHLVRRRGQEARLRCSPMKGHSHVYWYRQLPEEGLKFMVYLQKENIIDESGMPKERFSAEFPKEGPSILRIQQVVRGDSAAYFCASSPFRTSGGYNEQFFGPGTRLTVL.

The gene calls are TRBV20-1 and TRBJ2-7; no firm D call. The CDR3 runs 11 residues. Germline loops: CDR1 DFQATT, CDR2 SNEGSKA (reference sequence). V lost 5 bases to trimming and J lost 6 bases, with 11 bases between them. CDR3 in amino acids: CSAPSLVEQYF. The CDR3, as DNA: TGCAGTGCTCCTTCTCTTGTCGAGCAGTACTTC.

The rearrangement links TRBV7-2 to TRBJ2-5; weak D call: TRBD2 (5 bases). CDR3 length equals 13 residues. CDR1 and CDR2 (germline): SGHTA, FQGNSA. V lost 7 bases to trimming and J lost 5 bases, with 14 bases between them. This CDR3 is CASTRGRGETQYF. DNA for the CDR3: TGTGCCAGCACCCGAGGGAGAGGGGAGACCCAGTACTTC.

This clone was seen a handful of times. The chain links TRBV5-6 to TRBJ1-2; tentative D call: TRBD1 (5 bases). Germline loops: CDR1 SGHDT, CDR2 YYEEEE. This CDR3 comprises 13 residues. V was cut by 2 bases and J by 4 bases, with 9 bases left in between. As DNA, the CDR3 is TGTGCCAGCAGCTTAGACAGATCCTATGGCTACACCTTC. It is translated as CASSLDRSYGYTF.

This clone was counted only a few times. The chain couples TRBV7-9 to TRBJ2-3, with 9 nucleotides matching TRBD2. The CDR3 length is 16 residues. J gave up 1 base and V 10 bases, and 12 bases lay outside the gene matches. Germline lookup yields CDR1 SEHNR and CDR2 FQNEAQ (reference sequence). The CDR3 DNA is TGTGCCATCCCACCGCGGGAGGGACAAGGCACAGATACGCAGTATTTT. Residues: CAIPPREGQGTDTQYF.

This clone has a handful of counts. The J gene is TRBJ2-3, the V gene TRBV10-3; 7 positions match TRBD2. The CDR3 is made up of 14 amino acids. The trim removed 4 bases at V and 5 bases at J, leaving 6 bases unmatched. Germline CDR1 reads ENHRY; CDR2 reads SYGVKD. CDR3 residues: CAISGAGVLDTQYF. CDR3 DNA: TGTGCCATCAGTGGGGCGGGAGTGTTAGATACGCAGTATTTT.